A selection of T cell receptor beta chains follows, all from one sample in a study of CD8 T cells in Susac syndrome. TCRdb recomputed calls from the immunoSEQ multiplex PCR reads with MiXCR, one row per CDR3 protein. Of some 260,000 distinct CDR3 sequences listed, roughly 81% are singletons. Sequencing input: CD8+ T cells from PBMCs. The receptors stem from a human donor with multiple sclerosis. CDR3s include the opening cysteine and the closing phenylalanine or tryptophan. A D gene is named only where the DNA matches it firmly. Clone size is given for some rows only: seen once, a few or many times, or a class if the clone is expanded.

clone size	D gene	V gene	J gene	CDR3 DNA	CDR3 protein
.	.	TRBV25-1	TRBJ2-7	TGTGCCAGCAGTGAATCCATCCCGTTCTACGAGCAGCACTTC	CASSESIPFYEQHF
few	.	TRBV6-5	TRBJ2-1	TGTGCCAGCAGTTATCAGGGGAGCTCCTACAATGAGCAGTTCTTC	CASSYQGSSYNEQFF
.	TRBD2	TRBV25-1	TRBJ2-7	TGTGCCAGCAGTTGGACTAGCGGGCCCAATCGGAACGAGCAGTACTTC	CASSWTSGPNRNEQYF
.	TRBD1	TRBV6-5	TRBJ2-2	TGTGCCAGCAGGTCGGACAGGACCGGGGAGCTGTTTTTT	CASRSDRTGELFF
.	.	TRBV27	TRBJ2-7	TGTGCCAGCAGTTTATCGTTATCTTACGAGCAGTACTTC	CASSLSLSYEQYF
.	TRBD1	TRBV9	TRBJ2-5	TGTGCCAGCAGCACCTGGACAGGGCTGGAGACCCAGTACTTC	CASSTWTGLETQYF
.	TRBD1	TRBV9	TRBJ1-1	TGTGCCAGCAGCGGATCCACACAGGGGGCGCTGACTGAAGCTTTCTTT	CASSGSTQGALTEAFF
.	TRBD1	TRBV19	TRBJ1-2	TGTGCCAGTAGTATTGAAAGCGACAGGGAGGCTTGGTATGGCTACACCTTC	CASSIESDREAWYGYTF
.	.	TRBV28	TRBJ1-6	TGTGCCAGCAGTGCAGGGAATAGAAATTCACCCCTCCACTTT	CASSAGNRNSPLHF
.	TRBD2	TRBV9	TRBJ2-2	TGTGCCAGCAGCGTTTCCGGGACTAGCGCCGGGGAGCTGTTTTTT	CASSVSGTSAGELFF
.	TRBD1	TRBV28	TRBJ2-3	TGTGCCAGCGGATACTTCGGGACAGGGGGGACAGATACGCAGTATTTT	CASGYFGTGGTDTQYF
once	.	TRBV6-8	TRBJ2-1	TGTGCCAGCAGTTACTCGCGAACCTACAATGAGCAGTTCTTC	CASSYSRTYNEQFF
.	.	TRBV29-1	TRBJ2-7	TGCAGCGTCGGTCGTGACCCAGGGTTGCAGTACTTC	CSVGRDPGLQYF
few	.	TRBV9	TRBJ2-7	TGTGCCAGCAGCCTCTACCCGGGATCCTCCTACGAGCAGTACTTC	CASSLYPGSSYEQYF
.	.	TRBV30	TRBJ1-1	TGTGCCTGGAGTCCCGTGAACACTGAAGCTTTCTTT	CAWSPVNTEAFF
.	.	TRBV19	TRBJ2-5	TGTGCCAGCACAGGGAATCGGGAGACCCAGTACTTC	CASTGNRETQYF
.	TRBD2	TRBV7-9	TRBJ2-7	TGTGCCAGCAGCTTAGTAGCGGGGCACGAGCAGTACTTC	CASSLVAGHEQYF
.	TRBD2	TRBV29-1	TRBJ2-7	TGCAGCGGAACTAGCGGGAACACCTACGAGCAGTACTTC	CSGTSGNTYEQYF
.	.	TRBV20-1	TRBJ2-1	TGCAGTGCTAGAGCGCGGACTACGGAAAGAGGGTGGCAGTTCTTC	CSARARTTERGWQFF
.	TRBD1	TRBV7-2	TRBJ1-1	TGTGCCAGCAGGCCCGGGACAGGGCGAACTGAAGCTTTCTTT	CASRPGTGRTEAFF
.	.	TRBV20-1	TRBJ2-7	TGCAGTGCTAGGTTACCGGAGGGGTACTACGAGCAGTACTTC	CSARLPEGYYEQYF
.	TRBD1	TRBV19	TRBJ1-5	TGTGCCAGTAGAACGGGCAGGGGGAGCAATCAGCCCCAGCATTTT	CASRTGRGSNQPQHF
.	.	TRBV10-2	TRBJ1-5	TGCGCCAGCATTCTTTTTTGGTGTACAGGGCCCAATCAGCCCCAGCATTTT	CASILFWCTGPNQPQHF
.	.	TRBV20-1	TRBJ1-2	TGCAGTGCAAGAAGAGCGACGGGACCGAACTATGGCTACACCTTC	CSARRATGPNYGYTF
.	.	TRBV6-6	TRBJ1-5	TGTGCCAGCAGTTACTGGGGGGTTGATCAGCCCCAGCATTTT	CASSYWGVDQPQHF
few	.	TRBV14	TRBJ2-7	TGTGCCAGCAGCCTTAGATCCTACTACGAGCAGTACTTC	CASSLRSYYEQYF
.	.	TRBV30	TRBJ2-6	TGTGCCTGGAGTGGGGGGGTCGGTGGGGCCAACGTCCTGACTTTC	CAWSGGVGGANVLTF
.	TRBD2	TRBV6-2/TRBV6-3	TRBJ2-1	TGTGCCAGCAGTTCGGGGACTAGCGGGAGGTACAATGAGCAGTTCTTC	CASSSGTSGRYNEQFF
.	TRBD1	TRBV29-1	TRBJ2-6	TGCAGCGTTGAAGATCGGGGGACAGGGATCTTCTCTGGGGCCAACGTCCTGACTTTC	CSVEDRGTGIFSGANVLTF
.	TRBD1	TRBV27	TRBJ1-2	TGTGCCAGCAGTTCCAGCGTTGACAGGGTTTATGGCTACACCTTC	CASSSSVDRVYGYTF
few	TRBD2	TRBV5-1	TRBJ2-7	TGCGCCAGCACCCCAGCGGGAGGGCCGTACGAGCAGTACTTC	CASTPAGGPYEQYF
.	TRBD2	TRBV10-3	TRBJ2-2	TGTGCCATCAGTGGGGACTACTACACCGGGGAGCTGTTTTTT	CAISGDYYTGELFF
.	.	TRBV2	TRBJ2-5	TGTGCCAGCAGTGAGTGGAACAGGATCCAAGAGACCCAGTACTTC	CASSEWNRIQETQYF
.	TRBD2	TRBV2	TRBJ2-3	TGTGCCAGCAGTGAATTAGCGGGAGGACTGGATACGCAGTATTTT	CASSELAGGLDTQYF
.	.	TRBV7-9	TRBJ2-1	TGTGCCAGCTTCGTAGGGGCACATATTTACAATGAGCAGTTCTTC	CASFVGAHIYNEQFF
.	.	TRBV5-5	TRBJ1-5	TGTGCCAGCAGCGAGAGAACAGGGAGTCAGCCCCAGCATTTT	CASSERTGSQPQHF
once	.	TRBV23-1	TRBJ1-1	TGCGCCAGCAGTCGCCATCGGACCGTGACTAACACTGAAGCTTTCTTT	CASSRHRTVTNTEAFF
.	TRBD2	TRBV19	TRBJ2-7	TGTGCCAGTAGCCCGGGACTAGCGATTTACGAGCAGTACTTC	CASSPGLAIYEQYF
.	.	TRBV27	TRBJ2-1	TGTGCCAGCAGTTTACCTCCGGGACGGACTAATGAGCAGTTCTTC	CASSLPPGRTNEQFF
once	.	TRBV11-2	TRBJ2-1	TGTGCCAGCAGCTTAGGCCCCTTGGATGAGCAGTTCTTC	CASSLGPLDEQFF
.	TRBD1	TRBV15	TRBJ2-2	TGTGCCACCAGCCGGGGACAGGGATATATGGACGGGGAGCTGTTTTTT	CATSRGQGYMDGELFF